This T cell receptor beta chain came from a study of spatial heterogeneity in lung cancer. In the study overall: Alpha-chain detections were consistently fewer than beta-chain detections among the sequences.

MiXCR, run by TCRdb on the 5' RACE reads, gives a single entry per CDR3 protein. The table lists 95,000 to 130,000 distinct CDR3 sequences, 12% of them singletons. Time point meaning: blood at routine non-recurrence follow-up after resection. Tumor, nontumor lung or frozen PBMC supplied whole RNA that was sequenced unsorted. Trimming cost V 4 bases and J 3 bases; bases outside gene matches: 16. There are 17 residues in the CDR3. Germline V gene data show CDR1 as DFQATT and CDR2 as SNEGSKA (reference sequence). This receptor was taken from a male donor with early-stage non-small cell lung cancer. This chain connects TRBV20-1 to TRBJ2-7; TRBD2 matches 9 bases. The material sequenced was PBMCs, taken at follow-up. The CDR3 is CSATQIGSGGVGYEQYF. DNA for the CDR3: TGCAGTGCTACACAGATCGGTAGCGGGGGCGTCGGCTACGAGCAGTACTTC.